The 27 T cell receptor beta chains in this list originate from one sample, sequenced in a study of shared clonotypes between healthy human individuals. Profiling relied on immunoSEQ multiplex PCR, and the TCRdb table lists in-frame clones only, not all of them. The data hold about 2,200,000 clones, with about 92% observed a single time. Selected positively for CCR7 and CD45RO-negative, naive CD8 cells excluded terminally differentiated effector memory CD45RA+ cells. The sequencing input was naive CD8+ T cells from PBMCs. These receptors were obtained from a man between 18 and 35 years old in good health. Some clones in this sample may be carry-over from other donors' samples.

V is TRBV30 and J is TRBJ2-2, with 10 bases matching TRBD2. J lost 4 bases, V lost 1 base, and 12 bases had no gene match. Germline V gene data show CDR1 as GTSNPN and CDR2 as SVGIG (reference sequence). The CDR3 is 18 amino acids. The CDR3: CAWSGRLAGSGGTGELFF. The CDR3 region has the DNA TGTGCCTGGAGTGGGAGACTAGCGGGTTCGGGAGGCACCGGGGAGCTGTTTTTT. Complete variable domain (other parts from reference TRBV30 and TRBJ2-2): SQTIHQWPATLVQPVGSPLSLECTVEGTSNPNLYWYRQAAGRGLQLLFYSVGIGQISSEVPQNLSASRPQDRQFILSSKKLLLSDSGFYLCAWSGRLAGSGGTGELFFGEGSRLTVL.

This chain's CDR3 is CASSLWGAGTEAFF. The CDR3 DNA follows: TGCGCCAGCAGCTTGTGGGGGGCGGGAACTGAAGCTTTCTTT. The gene calls are TRBV5-1 and TRBJ1-1, with D possibly matching TRBD1 (6 bases). Germline CDR1 reads SGHRS; CDR2 reads YFSETQ. This CDR3 is built from 14 residues. Trimming shortened V by 1 base and J by 5 bases, and 12 bases separated the two germline ends. Full variable domain (rest looked up from reference TRBV5-1 and TRBJ1-1): KAGVTQTPRYLIKTRGQQVTLSCSPISGHRSVSWYQQTPGQGLQFLFEYFSETQRNKGNFPGRFSGRQFSNSRSEMNVSTLELGDSALYLCASSLWGAGTEAFFGQGTRLTVV.

This clone has only one observation. V is TRBV28 and J is TRBJ1-1; 7 positions agree with TRBD1. V lost 5 bases and J lost 8; bases outside the gene matches: 5. The CDR3 is 12 amino acids. Germline V gene sequence: CDR1 MDHEN, CDR2 SYDVKM. CDR3 sequence (DNA): TGTGCCAGCAGTATTGGGACAGTCGAAGCTTTCTTT. Translating it yields CASSIGTVEAFF.

The rearrangement uses TRBV27 and TRBJ2-3; D gene uncertain. This CDR3 spans 15 amino acids. Looked up from germline, CDR1 is MNHEY and CDR2 is SMNVEV (reference sequence). V lost 5 bases, J lost 3 bases, and 15 bases lay in between. CDR3 region: CASSRSGLRTDTQYF. The CDR3 bases are TGTGCCAGCAGTCGCAGTGGGTTGCGGACAGATACGCAGTATTTT.

V and J are TRBV7-2 and TRBJ1-4; 7 bases are a match to TRBD1. Germline loops: CDR1 SGHTA, CDR2 FQGNSA. The CDR3 is 15 residues long. V was clipped by 5 bases and J by 8 bases; unmatched bases: 11. Here the CDR3 DNA reads TGTGCCAGCAGCACCCGCCGGGACAGCCAAGAAAAACTGTTTTTT. Its translation is CASSTRRDSQEKLFF.

The rearrangement links TRBV2 to TRBJ1-3, with a tentative D call TRBD1 (5 bases). The CDR3 has 15 residues. Germline CDR1 is SNHLY and CDR2 is FYNNEI. Trimming removed 6 bases at V and 0 bases at J, with 12 bases between. CDR3 sequence (DNA): TGTGCCAGCAGCGCCTGGAGGGGCTCTGGAAACACCATATATTTT. Translating gives CASSAWRGSGNTIYF.

The V call is TRBV7-8, the J call TRBJ1-5, with unresolved D. Between the trimmed V and J ends, which lost 1 base and 3 bases, there was a span of 10 bases. CDR1 is SGHVS, CDR2 FQNEAQ, per germline. The CDR3 runs to 15 residues. The CDR3 coding sequence is TGTGCCAGCAGCTTAGTGGCCAGATCCAATCAGCCCCAGCATTTT. Translation: CASSLVARSNQPQHF.

The chain joins TRBV2 to TRBJ2-1; TRBD1 is a possible D gene (5 bases). V was shortened by 11 bases and J by 0 bases, with 20 bases between the two germline ends. Germline lookup yields CDR1 SNHLY and CDR2 FYNNEI. This CDR3 is built from 16 residues. Here the CDR3 reads CAVLFRARSSYNEQFF. As DNA, the CDR3 is TGTGCCGTACTATTCAGGGCCAGGAGCTCCTACAATGAGCAGTTCTTC.

Comments on this clone: The same CDR3 arises from other DNA sequences in this sample as well. The chain recombines TRBV27 with TRBJ2-7, with a tentative D call TRBD2 (6 bases). The CDR3 runs to 14 residues. V was cut by 3 bases and J by 2 bases, with 11 bases left in between. Germline V gene lookup returns CDR1 MNHEY and CDR2 SMNVEV (reference sequence). The CDR3 spells CASSFGRTTYEQYF. As DNA, the CDR3 is TGTGCCAGCAGTTTCGGTAGGACTACCTACGAGCAGTACTTC.

This chain uses TRBV29-1 with TRBJ1-2, with 7 bases identical to TRBD1. The CDR3 is 13 amino acids. Trimming cost V 2 bases and J 2 bases; bases outside gene matches: 2. The germline V gene has CDR1 SQVTM and CDR2 ANQGSEA. The CDR3 loop reads CSVEKQGNYGYTF. The CDR3 DNA is TGCAGCGTTGAAAAACAGGGGAACTATGGCTACACCTTC.

The V and J genes are TRBV9 and TRBJ2-1; TRBD2 agrees at 8 bases. In germline, CDR1 is SGDLS, CDR2 YYNGEE. This CDR3 comprises 14 residues. J lost 5 bases, V lost 3 bases, and 4 bases had no gene match. The CDR3 nucleotides read TGTGCCAGCAGCGGGGGGACTAGTAACAATGAGCAGTTCTTC. Translation gives CASSGGTSNNEQFF.

This clone was seen a single time. This sequence joins TRBV27 and TRBJ2-7; TRBD1 matches at 12 bases. Trimming took 6 bases from V and 7 from J; bases not matched to a gene: 13. Germline V gene lookup returns CDR1 MNHEY and CDR2 SMNVEV (reference sequence). The CDR3 extends over 16 amino acids. The CDR3 reads CASSILSGQGAREQYF. The CDR3 DNA sequence: TGTGCCAGCAGCATCCTGTCGGGACAGGGGGCGCGGGAGCAGTACTTC.

V usage is TRBV6-5 and J usage is TRBJ2-7, with D possibly TRBD1 on 7 matching bases. V dropped 0 bases and J dropped 4 bases, with 13 bases sitting between them. The CDR3 totals 15 residues. CDR1 is MNHEY, CDR2 SVGAGI, per germline. The CDR3 nucleotides read TGTGCCAGCAGTTACTCGGAGGGGGCTTTGTACGAGCAGTACTTC. As protein: CASSYSEGALYEQYF.

As to this clone: This CDR3 is also generated by other DNA sequences in the sample. J is TRBJ1-1 and V is TRBV5-1; no firm D call. Per the germline V gene, CDR1 is SGHRS and CDR2 is YFSETQ. CDR3 length: 14 residues. Trimming removed 0 bases at V and 0 bases at J, with 6 bases between. The chain's CDR3 is CASSLGSLNTEAFF. The CDR3 DNA reads as TGCGCCAGCAGCTTGGGCAGCTTGAACACTGAAGCTTTCTTT.

V usage is TRBV28 and J usage is TRBJ2-7; D possibly corresponds to TRBD1 (5 bases). Germline CDR1 and CDR2: MDHEN and SYDVKM. V was shortened by 0 bases and J by 2 bases, with 8 bases between the two germline ends. The CDR3 totals 14 residues. CDR3 in DNA: TGTGCCAGCAGTTTATGGGACACCACCTACGAGCAGTACTTC. Residues: CASSLWDTTYEQYF.

V and J are TRBV29-1 and TRBJ2-7; unclear D gene. The germline V and J ends were trimmed by 3 bases and 5 bases, with 8 bases remaining between them. CDR1 and CDR2 (germline): SQVTM, ANQGSEA. This CDR3 spans 11 amino acids. The CDR3 DNA reads TGCAGCGTTGAGAACATGGACGAGCAGTACTTC. Translating gives CSVENMDEQYF.

The chain couples TRBV27 to TRBJ2-1; D remains unclear. Germline values: CDR1 MNHEY, CDR2 SMNVEV (reference sequence). Trimming took off 2 bases at V and 1 base at J, with 9 bases between the two ends. The CDR3 consists of 15 residues. The CDR3 reads CASSLMPVSYNEQFF. In DNA, the CDR3 is TGTGCCAGCAGTTTAATGCCGGTTTCCTACAATGAGCAGTTCTTC.

V and J are TRBV27 and TRBJ2-7; 7 bases align to TRBD2. The CDR3 has 14 residues. Germline CDR1 is MNHEY and CDR2 is SMNVEV (reference sequence). V was pared by 6 bases and J by 0 bases, with 5 bases of the junction left unmatched. The CDR3 is CASSWGGGSYEQYF. CDR3 DNA sequence: TGTGCCAGCAGCTGGGGCGGGGGCTCCTACGAGCAGTACTTC.

The genes are TRBV28 and TRBJ1-1; D unresolved. In germline, CDR1 is MDHEN, CDR2 SYDVKM. The CDR3 covers 17 residues. Trimming left V 7 bases short and J 0 bases short, with 21 bases between. CDR3 protein: CASIPAGNRALNTEAFF. In DNA, the CDR3 is TGTGCCAGCATTCCCGCCGGGAACCGGGCATTGAACACTGAAGCTTTCTTT. The whole variable domain, filled in from reference TRBV28 and TRBJ1-1, reads DVKVTQSSRYLVKRTGEKVFLECVQDMDHENMFWYRQDPGLGLRLIYFSYDVKMKEKGDIPEGYSVSREKKERFSLILESASTNQTSMYLCASIPAGNRALNTEAFFGQGTRLTVV.

V gene TRBV6-1 combines with J gene TRBJ2-1, with TRBD2 matching 8 bases. J lost 5 bases, V lost 1 base, and 4 bases had no gene match. The CDR3 consists of 15 residues. The germline gives CDR1 MNHNS, CDR2 SASEGT. CDR3 sequence: CASSEGLAGHNEQFF. The DNA of the CDR3 is TGTGCCAGCAGTGAAGGATTAGCGGGACACAATGAGCAGTTCTTC.

Worth noting for this clone: Other DNA sequences in this specimen translate into the identical CDR3. CDR3 nucleotide sequence: TGTGCCAGCAGCTTGGGACTAGGTGGTTACGAGCAGTACTTC. Protein: CASSLGLGGYEQYF. This rearrangement joins TRBV5-4 to TRBJ2-7; TRBD2 might be the D (6 bases). The CDR3 has 14 amino acids. V gave up 0 bases and J gave up 4 bases, with 11 bases separating them. Germline V gene data show CDR1 as SGHNT and CDR2 as YYREEE (reference sequence). The entire variable domain, with the rest obtained from reference TRBV5-4 and TRBJ2-7, is as follows: ETGVTQSPTHLIKTRGQQVTLRCSSQSGHNTVSWYQQALGQGPQFIFQYYREEENGRGNFPPRFSGLQFPNYSSELNVNALELDDSALYLCASSLGLGGYEQYFGPGTRLTVT.

This chain uses TRBV10-2 with TRBJ2-3; 9 positions match TRBD2. Germline loops: CDR1 WSHSY, CDR2 SAAADI. The CDR3 covers 17 residues. After removal of 2 bases from V and 4 bases from J, the junction contained 10 bases not matched to a gene. The DNA of the CDR3 is TGCGCCAGCAGTGAGCTCGGCGGGAGGGCCCCGGCAGATACGCAGTATTTT. Protein: CASSELGGRAPADTQYF.

J is TRBJ2-1 and V is TRBV7-6; tentatively, D is TRBD1 or TRBD2 (5 bases each). Per the germline V gene, CDR1 is SGHVS and CDR2 is FNYEAQ. The CDR3 sequence is 11 residues long. V gave up 1 base and J gave up 10 bases, with 5 bases separating them. This chain's CDR3 is CASSLGDEQFF. The DNA for the CDR3 is TGTGCCAGCAGCTTAGGGGACGAGCAGTTCTTC. Combining the CDR3 with reference TRBV7-6 and TRBJ2-1 gives the whole variable domain GAGVSQSPRYKVTKRGQDVALRCDPISGHVSLYWYRQALGQGPEFLTYFNYEAQQDKSGLPNDRFSAERPEGSISTLTIQRTEQRDSAMYRCASSLGDEQFFGPGTRLTVL.

This clone was recorded only once. This chain uses TRBV4-1 with TRBJ1-1; D unresolved. The CDR3 is 16 residues long. From germline, CDR1 is MGHRA and CDR2 YSYEKL. Trimming took off 7 bases at V and 1 base at J, with 19 bases between the two ends. The CDR3 region has the DNA TGCGCCAGCAACGACCTTCGTGGAGTGGGGAACACTGAAGCTTTCTTT. Translation gives CASNDLRGVGNTEAFF.

The chain joins TRBV5-6 to TRBJ2-4; 7 positions match TRBD1. The trim removed 3 bases at V and 5 bases at J, leaving 5 bases unmatched. This CDR3 has 14 amino acids. In germline, CDR1 is SGHDT, CDR2 YYEEEE. In DNA form, the CDR3 reads TGTGCCAGCAGCTCACAGGGGTGGGAAAACATTCAGTACTTC. Protein product: CASSSQGWENIQYF.

The rearrangement joins TRBV6-5 to TRBJ1-1; the match to TRBD1 covers 8 bases. The CDR3 extends over 13 amino acids. The germline gives CDR1 MNHEY, CDR2 SVGAGI. J gave up 4 bases and V 7 bases, and 5 bases lay outside the gene matches. CDR3 DNA: TGTGCCAGCACTCTTACAGGGGGCACTGAAGCTTTCTTT. Its translation is CASTLTGGTEAFF.

The chain links TRBV18 to TRBJ2-1, with 10 bases fitting TRBD2. Germline CDR1 is KGHSH and CDR2 is LQKENI. The CDR3 covers 16 residues. Trimming removed 4 bases from V and 3 bases from J; junction bases left unmatched: 6. CDR3 sequence (DNA): TGTGCCAGCTCACTGTTAGCGGGAGGAAACTACAATGAGCAGTTCTTC. Protein sequence: CASSLLAGGNYNEQFF.